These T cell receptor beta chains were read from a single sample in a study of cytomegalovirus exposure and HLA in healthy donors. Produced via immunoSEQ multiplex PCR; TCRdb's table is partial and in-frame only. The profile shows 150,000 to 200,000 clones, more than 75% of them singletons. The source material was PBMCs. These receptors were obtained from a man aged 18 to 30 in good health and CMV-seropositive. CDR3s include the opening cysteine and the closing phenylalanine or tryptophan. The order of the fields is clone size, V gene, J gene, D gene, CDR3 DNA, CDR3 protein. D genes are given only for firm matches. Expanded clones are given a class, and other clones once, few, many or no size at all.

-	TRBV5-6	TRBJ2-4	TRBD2	TGTGCCAGCAGTTCGGGGAGGGGCGCAAGAAACAGTCAGTACTTC	CASSSGRGARNSQYF
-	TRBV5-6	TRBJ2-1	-	TGTGCCAGCAGCTTGCGGAATGAGCAGTTCTTC	CASSLRNEQFF
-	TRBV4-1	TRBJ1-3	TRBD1	TGCGCCAGCAGCCAAGATCCAAGCCGGACAGGGTCGGGGGACTCTGGAAACACCATATATTTT	CASSQDPSRTGSGDSGNTIYF
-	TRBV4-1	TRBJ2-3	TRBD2	TGCGCCAGCAGCCAACTAGCGGGGGGGCGTCGGGGCACAGATACGCAGTATTTT	CASSQLAGGRRGTDTQYF
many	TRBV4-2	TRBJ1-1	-	TGTGCCAGCAGCCAAGAACGAGTAGCAACTGAAGCTTTCTTT	CASSQERVATEAFF
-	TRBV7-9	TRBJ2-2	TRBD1	TGTGCCAGCAGCTTATCATCCGGGGACAGGGGTTACACCGGGGAGCTGTTTTTT	CASSLSSGDRGYTGELFF
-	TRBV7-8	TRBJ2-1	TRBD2	TGTGCCAGCAGCACAGGAGGGGGGGTAGCGGGGAGATACAATGAGCAGTTCTTC	CASSTGGGVAGRYNEQFF
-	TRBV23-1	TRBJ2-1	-	TGCGCCAGCAGTCAAGACGCTAGTCTAGCGCGCGTCTACAATGAGCAGTTCTTC	CASSQDASLARVYNEQFF
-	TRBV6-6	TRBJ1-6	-	TGTGCCAGCAGTAACGGCAGGGAGGGCTCACCCCTCCACTTT	CASSNGREGSPLHF
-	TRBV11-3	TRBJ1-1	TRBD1	TGTGCCAGCAGCTTAGAGGGACAGGGAACTGAAGCTTTCTTT	CASSLEGQGTEAFF
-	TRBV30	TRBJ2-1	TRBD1	TGTGCCTGGAGTGTAACAGGACAGGGGGCAGAGGAGCAGTTCTTC	CAWSVTGQGAEEQFF
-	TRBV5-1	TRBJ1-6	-	TGCGCCAGCAGCTTGGGACAGGACAATTCACCCCTCCACTTT	CASSLGQDNSPLHF
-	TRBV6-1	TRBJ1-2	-	TGTGCCAGCATAGGAGGGTCTCATGGCTACACCTTC	CASIGGSHGYTF
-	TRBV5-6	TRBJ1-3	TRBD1	TGTGCCAGCAGCTTCGGGACAGCTGGAAACACCATATATTTT	CASSFGTAGNTIYF
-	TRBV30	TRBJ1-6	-	TGTGCCGGACGGACAGACAATAATTCACCCCTCCACTTT	CAGRTDNNSPLHF
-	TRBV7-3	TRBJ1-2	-	TGTGCCAGCAGCAGCGGACTCTCCAATGCTGGCTACACCTTC	CASSSGLSNAGYTF
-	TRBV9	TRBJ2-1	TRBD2	TGTGCCAGCAGCGTAGGGGGACTAGGGTCCTACAATGAGCAGTTCTTC	CASSVGGLGSYNEQFF
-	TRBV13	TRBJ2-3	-	TGTGCCAGCAAGGGGTCAGATACGCAGTATTTT	CASKGSDTQYF
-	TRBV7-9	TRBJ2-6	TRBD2	TGTGCCAGCAGCTCGGCACTAGCGGGGAGCTCTGGGGCCAACGGCCTGACTTTC	CASSSALAGSSGANGLTF
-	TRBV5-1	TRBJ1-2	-	TGCGCCAGCAGCTTCGGGGTGATGAACTATGGCTACACCTTC	CASSFGVMNYGYTF
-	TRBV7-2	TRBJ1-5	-	TGTGCCAGCAGCCGAAGCGTGGCAGATAGCAATCAGCCCCAGCATTTT	CASSRSVADSNQPQHF
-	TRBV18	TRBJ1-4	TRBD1	TGTGCCAGCTCACCCGCCGGGACAGGGGGAGAAAAACTGTTTTTT	CASSPAGTGGEKLFF
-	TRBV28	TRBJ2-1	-	TGTGCCAGCAAACCTCTAGCTAGGCCCTACAATGAGCAGTTCTTC	CASKPLARPYNEQFF
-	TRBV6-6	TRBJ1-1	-	TGTGCCAGCAGTTACGGCGGAGTCATGAACACTGAAGCTTTCTTT	CASSYGGVMNTEAFF
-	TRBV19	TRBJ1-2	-	TGTGCCAGTAGTACCCTAACAGGGACCGAGAACTATGGCTACACCTTC	CASSTLTGTENYGYTF
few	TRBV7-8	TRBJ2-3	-	TGTGCCAGCAGCCTCGAGACTTCCGCGGGAGATACGCAGTATTTT	CASSLETSAGDTQYF
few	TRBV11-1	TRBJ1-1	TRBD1	TGTGCCAGCAGCCGGAGACAGGGGCTCGGGAACACTGAAGCTTTCTTT	CASSRRQGLGNTEAFF
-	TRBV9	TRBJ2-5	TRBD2	TGTGCCAGCAGCCCTAAAGCGGGGGAGGGAGAGACCCAGTACTTC	CASSPKAGEGETQYF
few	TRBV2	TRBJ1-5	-	TGTGCCACCCAGGAGGGGTTTCCTAATCAGCCCCAGCATTTT	CATQEGFPNQPQHF
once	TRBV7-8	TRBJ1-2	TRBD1	TGTGCCAGCTCGACAGGGGGGCCATATGGCTACACCTTC	CASSTGGPYGYTF
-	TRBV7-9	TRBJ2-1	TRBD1	TGTGCCAGCAGCTCTCGGGACAGCAATGAGCAGTTCTTC	CASSSRDSNEQFF
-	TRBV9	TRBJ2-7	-	TGTGCCAGCAGCGGAGGGGGAGTGTTTTCCTACGAGCAGTACTTC	CASSGGGVFSYEQYF
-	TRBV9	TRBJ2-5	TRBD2	TGTGCCAGCAGCGTAGGAGCCGGGGGGGCCATTGAGACCCAGTACTTC	CASSVGAGGAIETQYF